The 9 T cell receptor beta chains given below trace back to one sample, sequenced in a study of T cell repertoires in cytomegalovirus infection. TCRdb passed the reads through MiXCR, listing each CDR3 protein once. The sample carries around 300,000 distinct CDR3 sequences, more than 9% recorded once. Material: PBMCs. The receptors here all came from a human donor in good health (CMV status not recorded). Some clones in this sample may be carry-over from other donors' samples.

In this sample, this clonotype turned up many times. This sequence joins TRBV10-3 and TRBJ2-4; D is perhaps TRBD2 (6 bases). The V gene lost 6 bases and the J gene lost 5 bases, with 14 bases spanning the gap. This CDR3 spans 14 amino acids. Germline V gene data show CDR1 as ENHRY and CDR2 as SYGVKD. For the CDR3, the DNA is TGTGCCATCAGGGCCGGGACTGGGCAAAACATTCAGTACTTC. Protein product: CAIRAGTGQNIQYF.

The chain links TRBV7-9 to TRBJ2-1; D possibly corresponds to TRBD1 (5 bases). CDR1 and CDR2 (germline): SEHNR, FQNEAQ (reference sequence). V was cut by 3 bases and J by 5 bases, with 11 bases left in between. The CDR3 spans 14 residues. The CDR3 DNA follows: TGTGCCAGCAGCTTCCAAGGGGCGGACAATGAGCAGTTCTTC. Translated, it gives CASSFQGADNEQFF.

This rearrangement joins TRBV4-1 to TRBJ2-7, with a weak D call TRBD2 (5 bases). This CDR3 is built from 16 residues. Germline values: CDR1 MGHRA, CDR2 YSYEKL. The ends were cut back, 4 bases at V and 4 bases at J, with 20 bases in the middle. The CDR3 reads CASSPGILGNSYEQYF. The CDR3, as DNA: TGCGCCAGCAGCCCCGGGATCTTGGGTAATTCGTACGAGCAGTACTTC.

The V and J genes are TRBV6-6 and TRBJ1-1; D is undetermined. V lost 1 base, J lost 2 bases, and 11 bases lay in between. Per the germline V gene, CDR1 is MNHNY and CDR2 is SVGAGI (reference sequence). This CDR3 contains 15 residues. The chain's CDR3 is CASSYFSPRNTEAFF. The CDR3 nucleotides read TGTGCCAGCAGTTACTTCTCACCCCGAAACACTGAAGCTTTCTTT.

This chain joins TRBV9 and TRBJ2-1; D not certain. The germline V and J ends were trimmed by 6 bases and 1 base, with 8 bases remaining between them. This CDR3 has 13 residues. Germline lookup yields CDR1 SGDLS and CDR2 YYNGEE. In nucleotides, the CDR3 is TGTGCCAGCAAGCCGGGTTCCTACAATGAGCAGTTCTTC. Translation: CASKPGSYNEQFF.

With regard to this clonotype: A much larger clone lies one base from this, so it may be a read error. The V and J genes are TRBV7-2 and TRBJ2-7; 7 bases are shared with TRBD2. Germline loops: CDR1 SGHTA, CDR2 FQGNSA. V shed 4 bases, J shed 3 bases, and the junction held 9 bases outside the gene matches. This CDR3 contains 15 residues. CDR3 region: CASSSLAVGRYEQYF. The CDR3 nucleotides read TGTGCCAGCAGCTCGCTAGCGGTAGGCCGCTACGAGCAGTACTTC.

The genes are TRBV7-2 and TRBJ2-1; D tentatively reads TRBD1 or TRBD2 (5 bases each). The germline V and J ends were trimmed by 5 bases and 9 bases, with 17 bases remaining between them. The CDR3 sequence is 14 residues long. From germline, CDR1 is SGHTA and CDR2 FQGNSA. The CDR3 region is CASSRGAGESEQFF. The CDR3 bases are TGTGCCAGCAGCCGAGGGGCCGGGGAGAGTGAGCAGTTCTTC. Filled out from reference TRBV7-2 and TRBJ2-1, the complete variable domain reads GAGVSQSPSNKVTEKGKDVELRCDPISGHTALYWYRQSLGQGLEFLIYFQGNSAPDKSGLPSDRFSAERTGGSVSTLTIQRTQQEDSAVYLCASSRGAGESEQFFGPGTRLTVL.

Many counts were recorded for this clonotype. This rearrangement joins TRBV7-2 to TRBJ2-1; D possibly corresponds to TRBD2 (5 bases). This CDR3 is 16 amino acids long. V was clipped by 5 bases and J by 0 bases, with 14 bases between them. In germline, CDR1 is SGHTA, CDR2 FQGNSA. As DNA, the CDR3 is TGTGCCAGCAGCCCTAGGACGGGAAGCTCCTACAATGAGCAGTTCTTC. The encoded protein is CASSPRTGSSYNEQFF.

This clonotype was counted many times. The rearrangement links TRBV7-2 to TRBJ1-5, with TRBD1 matching over 7 bases. Per germline, CDR1 SGHTA and CDR2 FQGNSA. V lost 4 bases to trimming and J lost 5 bases; unmatched junction nucleotides: 5. There are 14 residues in the CDR3. CDR3 in amino acids: CASSSRGSHQPQHF. In nucleotides, the CDR3 is TGTGCCAGCAGCTCCAGGGGGTCTCATCAGCCCCAGCATTTT.